The 3 T cell receptor beta chains reported below all come from one sample, sequenced in a study of graft-versus-host responses after intestinal transplantation. The method was immunoSEQ multiplex PCR; TCRdb's version includes in-frame clones alone and lacks a portion of them. The sample includes around 18,000 clones, 85% to 95% of them seen just once. Material: PBMCs, obtained 23 days after intestinal transplant. These receptor sequences come from a human patient who received an intestinal transplant, so some T cells may come from the graft donor.

The chain carries TRBV14 and TRBJ2-5; 7 bases agree with TRBD2. V dropped 1 base and J dropped 5; count of bases not matched to a gene: 13. The CDR3 length is 17 residues. The V gene's germline CDR1 is SGHDN and CDR2 FVKESK. The CDR3: CASSQGVLAAPGETQYF. Written as DNA, the CDR3 is TGTGCCAGCAGCCAAGGAGTCCTAGCGGCACCAGGGGAGACCCAGTACTTC.

The chain has TRBV7-8 and TRBJ2-7; D not certain. This CDR3 spans 14 amino acids. Germline CDR1 SGHVS, CDR2 FQNEAQ. The V end lost 1 base, the J end lost 2 bases, and 9 bases lay between the germline ends. The CDR3 reads CASSLVSSPYEQYF. Written as DNA, the CDR3 is TGTGCCAGCAGCTTAGTTTCGAGTCCCTACGAGCAGTACTTC.

The chain couples TRBV5-4 to TRBJ2-3, with D maybe TRBD2 (6 bases). The CDR3 contains 16 residues. CDR1 is SGHNT and CDR2 is YYREEE in the germline V gene (reference sequence). Trimming removed 3 bases from V and 1 base from J, with 15 bases in between. CDR3 DNA: TGTGCCAGCAGCTCGGACGATTGGGGGGGCACAGATACGCAGTATTTT. Translated: CASSSDDWGGTDTQYF. Drawing the rest from reference TRBV5-4 and TRBJ2-3, the complete variable domain is ETGVTQSPTHLIKTRGQQVTLRCSSQSGHNTVSWYQQALGQGPQFIFQYYREEENGRGNFPPRFSGLQFPNYSSELNVNALELDDSALYLCASSSDDWGGTDTQYFGPGTRLTVL.